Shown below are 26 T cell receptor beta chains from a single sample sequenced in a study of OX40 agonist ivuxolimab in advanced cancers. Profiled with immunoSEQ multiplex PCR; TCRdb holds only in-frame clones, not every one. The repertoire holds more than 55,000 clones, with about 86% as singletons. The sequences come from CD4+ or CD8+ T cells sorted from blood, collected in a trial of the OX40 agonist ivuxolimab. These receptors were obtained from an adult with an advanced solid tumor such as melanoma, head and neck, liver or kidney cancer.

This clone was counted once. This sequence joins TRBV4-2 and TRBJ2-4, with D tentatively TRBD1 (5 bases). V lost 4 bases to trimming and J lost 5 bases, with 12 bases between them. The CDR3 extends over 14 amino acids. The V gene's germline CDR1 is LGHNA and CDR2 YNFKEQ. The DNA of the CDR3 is TGTGCCAGCAGCCCTGCTGGCAGGGAAAACATTCAGTACTTC. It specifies CASSPAGRENIQYF.

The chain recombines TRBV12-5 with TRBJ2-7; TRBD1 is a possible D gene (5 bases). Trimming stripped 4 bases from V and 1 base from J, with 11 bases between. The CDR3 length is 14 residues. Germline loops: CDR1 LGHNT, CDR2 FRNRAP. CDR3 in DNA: TGTGCTAGTGGTTCCCGACAGCTTTCCTACGAGCAGTACTTC. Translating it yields CASGSRQLSYEQYF.

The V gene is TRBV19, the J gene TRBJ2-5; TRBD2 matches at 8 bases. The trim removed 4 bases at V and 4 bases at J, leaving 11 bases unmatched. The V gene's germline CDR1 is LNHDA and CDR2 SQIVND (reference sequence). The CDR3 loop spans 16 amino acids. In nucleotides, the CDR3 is TGTGCCAGTAGTAACCGGGGGGGCCGCGAGGGAGAGACCCAGTACTTC. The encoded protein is CASSNRGGREGETQYF.

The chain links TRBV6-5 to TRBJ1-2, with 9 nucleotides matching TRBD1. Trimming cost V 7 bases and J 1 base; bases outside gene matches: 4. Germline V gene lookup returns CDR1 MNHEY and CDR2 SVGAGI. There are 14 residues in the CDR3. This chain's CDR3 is CASKGTGINYGYTF. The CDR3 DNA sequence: TGTGCCAGCAAAGGGACAGGGATTAACTATGGCTACACCTTC.

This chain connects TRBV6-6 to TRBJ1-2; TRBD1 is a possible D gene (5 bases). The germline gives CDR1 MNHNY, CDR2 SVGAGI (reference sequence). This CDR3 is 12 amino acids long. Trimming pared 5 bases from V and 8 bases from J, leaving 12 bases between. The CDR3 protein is CASSARVGGYTF. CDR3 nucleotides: TGTGCCAGCAGTGCCAGGGTAGGGGGCTACACCTTC.

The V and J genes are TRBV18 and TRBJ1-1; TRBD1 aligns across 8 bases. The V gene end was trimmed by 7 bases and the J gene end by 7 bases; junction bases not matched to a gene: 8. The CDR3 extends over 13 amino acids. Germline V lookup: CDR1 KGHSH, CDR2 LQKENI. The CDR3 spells CASFRDRGSEAFF. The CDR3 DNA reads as TGTGCCAGCTTCAGAGACAGGGGTAGTGAAGCTTTCTTT.

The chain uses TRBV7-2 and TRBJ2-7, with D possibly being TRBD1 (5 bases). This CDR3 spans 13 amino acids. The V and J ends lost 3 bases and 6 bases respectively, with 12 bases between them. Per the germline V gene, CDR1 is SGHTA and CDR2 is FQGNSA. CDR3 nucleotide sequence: TGTGCCAGCAGCTTTTCACAGGTCGGCGAGCAGTACTTC. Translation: CASSFSQVGEQYF. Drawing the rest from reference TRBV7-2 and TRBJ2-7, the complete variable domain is GAGVSQSPSNKVTEKGKDVELRCDPISGHTALYWYRQSLGQGLEFLIYFQGNSAPDKSGLPSDRFSAERTGGSVSTLTIQRTQQEDSAVYLCASSFSQVGEQYFGPGTRLTVT.

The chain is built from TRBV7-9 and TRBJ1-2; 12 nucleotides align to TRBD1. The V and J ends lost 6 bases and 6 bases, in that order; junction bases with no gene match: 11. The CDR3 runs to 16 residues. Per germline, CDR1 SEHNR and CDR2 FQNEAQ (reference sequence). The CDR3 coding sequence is TGTGCCAGCAGTTCAGCCTGGGACAGGGGGCGAAATGGCTACACCTTC. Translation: CASSSAWDRGRNGYTF.

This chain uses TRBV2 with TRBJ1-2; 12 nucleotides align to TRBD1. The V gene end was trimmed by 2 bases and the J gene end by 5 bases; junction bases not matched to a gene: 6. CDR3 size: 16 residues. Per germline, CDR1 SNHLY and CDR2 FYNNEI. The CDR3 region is CASSEMGTGGKYGYTF. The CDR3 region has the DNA TGTGCCAGCAGTGAAATGGGGACAGGGGGCAAATATGGCTACACCTTC.

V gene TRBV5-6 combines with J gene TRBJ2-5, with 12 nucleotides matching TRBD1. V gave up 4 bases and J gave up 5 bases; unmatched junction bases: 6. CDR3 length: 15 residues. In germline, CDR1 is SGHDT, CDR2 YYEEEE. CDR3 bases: TGTGCCAGCAGCCAACCGGGACAGGGGGCCGAGACCCAGTACTTC. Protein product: CASSQPGQGAETQYF.

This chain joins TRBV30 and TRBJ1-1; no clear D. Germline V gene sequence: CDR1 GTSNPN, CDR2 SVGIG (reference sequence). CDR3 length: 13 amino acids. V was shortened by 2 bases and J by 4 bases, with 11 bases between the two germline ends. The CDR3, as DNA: TGTGCCTGGAGTCTCGAGCGGGGCACTGAAGCTTTCTTT. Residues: CAWSLERGTEAFF.

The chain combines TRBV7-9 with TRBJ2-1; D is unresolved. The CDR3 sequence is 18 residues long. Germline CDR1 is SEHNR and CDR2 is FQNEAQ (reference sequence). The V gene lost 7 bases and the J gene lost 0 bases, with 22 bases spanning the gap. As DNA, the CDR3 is TGTGCCAGCACCTACCAGCTTGAGACACTGAGCTCCTACAATGAGCAGTTCTTC. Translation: CASTYQLETLSSYNEQFF.

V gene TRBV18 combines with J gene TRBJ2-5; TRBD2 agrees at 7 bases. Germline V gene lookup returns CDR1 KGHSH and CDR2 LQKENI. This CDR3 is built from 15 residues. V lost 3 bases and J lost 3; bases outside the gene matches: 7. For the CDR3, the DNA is TGTGCCAGCTCACCTTTGCAGGGAGGGGAAGAGACCCAGTACTTC. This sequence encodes CASSPLQGGEETQYF.

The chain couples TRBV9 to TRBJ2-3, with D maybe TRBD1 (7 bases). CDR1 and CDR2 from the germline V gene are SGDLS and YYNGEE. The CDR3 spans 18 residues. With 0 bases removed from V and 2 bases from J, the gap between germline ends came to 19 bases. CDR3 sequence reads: CASSVGAGQPKITDTQYF. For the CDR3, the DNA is TGTGCCAGCAGCGTAGGTGCGGGACAGCCAAAAATCACAGATACGCAGTATTTT.

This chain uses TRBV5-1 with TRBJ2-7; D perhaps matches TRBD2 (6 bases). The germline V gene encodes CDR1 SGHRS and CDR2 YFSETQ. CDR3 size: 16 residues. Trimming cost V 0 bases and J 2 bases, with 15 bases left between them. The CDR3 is CASSLEGGAAPYEQYF. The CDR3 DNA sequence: TGCGCCAGCAGCTTGGAGGGCGGGGCTGCCCCCTACGAGCAGTACTTC.

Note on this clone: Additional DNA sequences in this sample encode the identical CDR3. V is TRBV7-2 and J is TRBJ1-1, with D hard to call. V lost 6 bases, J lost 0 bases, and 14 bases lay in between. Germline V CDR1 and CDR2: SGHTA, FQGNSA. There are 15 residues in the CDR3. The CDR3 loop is CASRYTGYMNTEAFF. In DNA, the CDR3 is TGTGCCAGCAGGTATACGGGATACATGAACACTGAAGCTTTCTTT.

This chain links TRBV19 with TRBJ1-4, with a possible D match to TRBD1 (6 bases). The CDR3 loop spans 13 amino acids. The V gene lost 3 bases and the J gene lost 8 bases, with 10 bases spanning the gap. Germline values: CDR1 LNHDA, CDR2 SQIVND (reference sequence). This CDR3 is CASSMERGEKLFF. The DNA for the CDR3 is TGTGCCAGTAGTATGGAGAGGGGGGAAAAACTGTTTTTT.

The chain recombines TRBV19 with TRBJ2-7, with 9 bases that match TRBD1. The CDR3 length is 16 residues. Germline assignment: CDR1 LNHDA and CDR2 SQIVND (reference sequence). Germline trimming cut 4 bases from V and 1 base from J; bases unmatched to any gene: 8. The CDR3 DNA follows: TGTGCCAGTAGTACACCGGGACAGGGACGTTCCTACGAGCAGTACTTC. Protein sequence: CASSTPGQGRSYEQYF. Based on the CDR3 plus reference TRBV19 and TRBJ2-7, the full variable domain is DGGITQSPKYLFRKEGQNVTLSCEQNLNHDAMYWYRQDPGQGLRLIYYSQIVNDFQKGDIAEGYSVSREKKESFPLTVTSAQKNPTAFYLCASSTPGQGRSYEQYFGPGTRLTVT.

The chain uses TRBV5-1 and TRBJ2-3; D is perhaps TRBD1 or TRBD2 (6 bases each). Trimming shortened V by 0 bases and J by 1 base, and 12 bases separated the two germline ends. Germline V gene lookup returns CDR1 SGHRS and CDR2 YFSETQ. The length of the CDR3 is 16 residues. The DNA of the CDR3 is TGCGCCAGCAGCTTGGCCGGGGGCGGCCGCACAGATACGCAGTATTTT. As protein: CASSLAGGGRTDTQYF.

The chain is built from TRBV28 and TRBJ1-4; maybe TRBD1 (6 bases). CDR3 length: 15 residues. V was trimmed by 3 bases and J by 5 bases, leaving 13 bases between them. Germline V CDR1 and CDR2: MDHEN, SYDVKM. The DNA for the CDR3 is TGTGCCAGCAGTTTTTTAGGAACAGGGAATGAAAAACTGTTTTTT. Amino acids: CASSFLGTGNEKLFF.

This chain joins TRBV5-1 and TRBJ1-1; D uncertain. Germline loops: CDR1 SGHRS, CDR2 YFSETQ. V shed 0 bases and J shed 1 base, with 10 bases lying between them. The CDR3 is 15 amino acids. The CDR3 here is CASSLGLGGNTEAFF. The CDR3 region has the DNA TGCGCCAGCAGCTTGGGTCTGGGCGGGAACACTGAAGCTTTCTTT.

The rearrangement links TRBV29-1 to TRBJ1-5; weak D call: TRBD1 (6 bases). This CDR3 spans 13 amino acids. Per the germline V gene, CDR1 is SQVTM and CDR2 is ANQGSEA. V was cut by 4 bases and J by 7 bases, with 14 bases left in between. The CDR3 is CSVGGQGGQPQHF. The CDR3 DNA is TGCAGCGTTGGGGGGCAGGGTGGGCAGCCCCAGCATTTT.

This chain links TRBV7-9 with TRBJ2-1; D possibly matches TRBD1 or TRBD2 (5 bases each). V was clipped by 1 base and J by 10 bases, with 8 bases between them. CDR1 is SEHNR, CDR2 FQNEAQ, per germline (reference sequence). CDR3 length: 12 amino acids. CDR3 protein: CASSLDGAEQFF. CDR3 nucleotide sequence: TGTGCCAGCAGCTTAGACGGGGCCGAGCAGTTCTTC.

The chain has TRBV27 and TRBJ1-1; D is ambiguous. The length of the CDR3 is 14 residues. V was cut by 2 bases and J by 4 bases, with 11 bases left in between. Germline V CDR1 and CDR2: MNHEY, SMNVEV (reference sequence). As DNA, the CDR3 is TGTGCCAGCAGTTTAGCTACAGCGACCACTGAAGCTTTCTTT. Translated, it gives CASSLATATTEAFF.

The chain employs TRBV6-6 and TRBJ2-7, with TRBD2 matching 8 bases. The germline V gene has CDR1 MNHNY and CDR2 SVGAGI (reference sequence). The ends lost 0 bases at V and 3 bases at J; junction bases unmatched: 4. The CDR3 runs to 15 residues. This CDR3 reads CASSYSRLAGYEQYF. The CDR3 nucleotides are TGTGCCAGCAGTTACTCAAGGCTAGCGGGCTACGAGCAGTACTTC.

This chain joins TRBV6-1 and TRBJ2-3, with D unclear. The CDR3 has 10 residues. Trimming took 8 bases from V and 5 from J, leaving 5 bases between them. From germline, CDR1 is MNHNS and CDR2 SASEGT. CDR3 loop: CASLLDTQYF. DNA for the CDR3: TGTGCCAGCCTACTAGATACGCAGTATTTT.